The text below deals with one T cell receptor (beta chain). Its antigen is as yet unknown. This specimen comes from a study of cytomegalovirus exposure and HLA in healthy donors. PCR involved 60 Vbeta and 13 Jbeta primers. TCRdb's copy holds only in-frame clones and misses some; the assay was immunoSEQ multiplex PCR. The sample features 30,000 to 40,000 clones, with approximately 10% in its top ten. Germline CDR1 WNHNN, CDR2 SYGVQD (reference sequence). Trimming removed 3 bases from V and 1 base from J; junction bases left unmatched: 4. CDR3 length: 15 amino acids. Findings and caveats of the study: Some V segments could not be told apart, so they were left out, TRBV6-2 and TRBV6-3 among them. Many donors carried some public TCRs, although rarity characterized most TCR sequences.

The sample comprised PBMCs. The gene calls are TRBV10-1 and TRBJ2-3, with 7 bases identical to TRBD2. This TCR came from a man aged 40-49 years in good health and CMV-seropositive. The CDR3 region is CASSDGGGGTDTQYF. CDR3 DNA: TGCGCCAGCAGTGATGGCGGGGGAGGCACAGATACGCAGTATTTT.